This T cell receptor (beta chain) is drawn from a study of control samples from healthy donors and cancer patients. Produced via immunoSEQ multiplex PCR; TCRdb's table is partial and in-frame only. Of 90,000 or so clones in the sample, approximately 86% were seen once. CDR1 is KGHDR and CDR2 is SFDVKD in the germline V gene. This CDR3 comprises 14 residues. V gave up 0 bases and J gave up 7 bases, with 10 bases separating them. The sequenced material came from blood. This TCR was sampled from a man aged 25-45 years in good health. This sequence joins TRBV24-1 and TRBJ2-3, with D tentatively TRBD1 or TRBD2 (5 bases each). The CDR3 spells CATSDLEGRNTQYF. The CDR3 nucleotides are TGTGCCACCAGTGATTTGGAGGGGCGGAATACGCAGTATTTT.